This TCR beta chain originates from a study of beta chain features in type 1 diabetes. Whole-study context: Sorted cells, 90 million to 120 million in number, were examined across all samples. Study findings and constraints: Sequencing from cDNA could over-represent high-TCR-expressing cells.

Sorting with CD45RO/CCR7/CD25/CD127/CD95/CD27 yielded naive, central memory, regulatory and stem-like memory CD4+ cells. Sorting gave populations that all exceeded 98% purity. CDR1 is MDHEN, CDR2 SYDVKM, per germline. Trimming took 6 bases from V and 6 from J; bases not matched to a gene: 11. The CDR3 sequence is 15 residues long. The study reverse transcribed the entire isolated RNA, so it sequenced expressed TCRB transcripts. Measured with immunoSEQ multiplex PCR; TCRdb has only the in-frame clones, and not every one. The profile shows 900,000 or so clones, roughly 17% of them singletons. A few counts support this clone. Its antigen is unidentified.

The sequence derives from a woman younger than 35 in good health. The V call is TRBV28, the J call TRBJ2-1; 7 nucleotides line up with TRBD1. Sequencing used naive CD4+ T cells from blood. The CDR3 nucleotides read TGTGCCAGCAGCTCAACAGGGGCACGGGTCAATGAGCAGTTCTTC. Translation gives CASSSTGARVNEQFF.